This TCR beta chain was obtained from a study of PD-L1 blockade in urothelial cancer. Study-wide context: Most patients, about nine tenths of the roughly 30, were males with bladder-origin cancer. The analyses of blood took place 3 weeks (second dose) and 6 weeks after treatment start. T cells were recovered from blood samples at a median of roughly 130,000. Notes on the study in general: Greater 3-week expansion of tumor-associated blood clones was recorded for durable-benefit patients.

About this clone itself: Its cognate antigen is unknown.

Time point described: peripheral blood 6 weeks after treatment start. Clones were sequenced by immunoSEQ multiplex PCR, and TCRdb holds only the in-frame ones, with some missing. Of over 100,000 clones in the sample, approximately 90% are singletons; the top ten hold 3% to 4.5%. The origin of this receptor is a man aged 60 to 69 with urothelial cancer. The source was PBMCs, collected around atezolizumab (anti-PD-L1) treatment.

CDR3 loop: CASSLAGHHNYGYTF. The CDR3 coding sequence is TGTGCCAGCAGCTTAGCGGGACATCATAACTATGGCTACACCTTC. J is TRBJ1-2 and V is TRBV7-9; D possibly corresponds to TRBD1 (6 bases). Germline V lookup: CDR1 SEHNR, CDR2 FQNEAQ (reference sequence). The CDR3 is 15 residues long. Trimming removed 0 bases from V and 1 base from J, with 9 bases in between.